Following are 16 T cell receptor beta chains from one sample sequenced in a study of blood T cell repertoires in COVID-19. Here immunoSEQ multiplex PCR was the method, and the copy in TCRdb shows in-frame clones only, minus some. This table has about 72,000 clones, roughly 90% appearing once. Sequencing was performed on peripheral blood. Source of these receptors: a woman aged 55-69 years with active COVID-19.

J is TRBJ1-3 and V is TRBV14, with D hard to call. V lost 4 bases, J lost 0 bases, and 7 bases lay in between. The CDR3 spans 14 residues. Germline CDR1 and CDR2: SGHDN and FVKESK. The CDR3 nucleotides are TGTGCCAGCAGCCCGCAGATCTCTGGAAACACCATATATTTT. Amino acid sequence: CASSPQISGNTIYF.

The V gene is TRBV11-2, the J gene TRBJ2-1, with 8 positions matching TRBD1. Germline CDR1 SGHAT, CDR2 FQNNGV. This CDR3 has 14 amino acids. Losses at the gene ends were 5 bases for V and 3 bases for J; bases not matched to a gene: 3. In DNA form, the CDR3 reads TGTGCCAGCAGCGCACAGGGGGTCTACAATGAGCAGTTCTTC. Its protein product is CASSAQGVYNEQFF.

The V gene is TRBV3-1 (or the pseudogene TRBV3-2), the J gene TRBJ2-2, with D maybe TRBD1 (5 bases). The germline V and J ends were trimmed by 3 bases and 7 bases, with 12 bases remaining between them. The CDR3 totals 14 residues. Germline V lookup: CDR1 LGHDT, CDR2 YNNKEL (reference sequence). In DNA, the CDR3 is TGTGCCAGCAGCCACGACAACAGGCGCGGGGAGCTGTTTTTT. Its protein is CASSHDNRRGELFF.

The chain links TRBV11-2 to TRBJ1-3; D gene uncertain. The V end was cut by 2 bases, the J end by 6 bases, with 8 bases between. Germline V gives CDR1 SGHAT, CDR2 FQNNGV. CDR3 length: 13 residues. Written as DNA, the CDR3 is TGTGCCAGCAGCTTACATACAACAAACACCATATATTTT. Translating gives CASSLHTTNTIYF.

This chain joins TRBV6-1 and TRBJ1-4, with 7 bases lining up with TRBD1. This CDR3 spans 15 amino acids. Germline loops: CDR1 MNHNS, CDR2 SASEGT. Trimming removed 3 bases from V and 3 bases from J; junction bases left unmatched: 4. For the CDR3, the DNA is TGTGCCAGCAGTGAGACAGGGAGTCCTAATGAAAAACTGTTTTTT. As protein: CASSETGSPNEKLFF.

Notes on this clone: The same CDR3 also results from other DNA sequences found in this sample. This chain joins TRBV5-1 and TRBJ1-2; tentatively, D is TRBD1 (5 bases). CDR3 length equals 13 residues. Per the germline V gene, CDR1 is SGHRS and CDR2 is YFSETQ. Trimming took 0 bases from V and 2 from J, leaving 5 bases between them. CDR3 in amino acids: CASSLGQNYGYTF. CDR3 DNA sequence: TGCGCCAGCAGCTTGGGACAGAACTATGGCTACACCTTC.

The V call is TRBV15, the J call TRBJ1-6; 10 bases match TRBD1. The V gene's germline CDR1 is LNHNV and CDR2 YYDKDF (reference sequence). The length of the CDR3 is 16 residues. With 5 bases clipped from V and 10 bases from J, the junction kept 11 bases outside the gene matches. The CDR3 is CATSLGQGRARSPLHF. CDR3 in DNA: TGTGCCACCAGCCTGGGACAGGGGAGGGCAAGGTCACCCCTCCACTTT. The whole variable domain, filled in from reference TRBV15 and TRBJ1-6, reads DAMVIQNPRYQVTQFGKPVTLSCSQTLNHNVMYWYQQKSSQAPKLLFHYYDKDFNNEADTPDNFQSRRPNTSFCFLDIRSPGLGDTAMYLCATSLGQGRARSPLHFGNGTRLTVT.

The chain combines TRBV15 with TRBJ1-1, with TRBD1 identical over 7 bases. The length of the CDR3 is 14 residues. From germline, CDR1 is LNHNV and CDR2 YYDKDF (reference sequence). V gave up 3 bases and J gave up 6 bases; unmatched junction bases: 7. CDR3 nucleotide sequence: TGTGCCACCAGCAGGAAACAGGGGATTGCTGAAGCTTTCTTT. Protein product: CATSRKQGIAEAFF.

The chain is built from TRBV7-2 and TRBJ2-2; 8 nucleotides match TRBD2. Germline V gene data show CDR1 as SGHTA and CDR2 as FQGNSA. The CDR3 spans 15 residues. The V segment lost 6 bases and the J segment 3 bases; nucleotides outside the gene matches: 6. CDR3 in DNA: TGTGCCAGCAGAAGGAGCGGGAGAGACACCGGGGAGCTGTTTTTT. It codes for CASRRSGRDTGELFF.

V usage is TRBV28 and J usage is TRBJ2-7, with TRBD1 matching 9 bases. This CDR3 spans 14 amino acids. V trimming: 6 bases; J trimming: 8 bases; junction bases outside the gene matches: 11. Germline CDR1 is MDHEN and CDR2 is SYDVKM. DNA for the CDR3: TGTGCCAGCAGAGCTCTCGGGACAGGGTTAAAGCAGTACTTC. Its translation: CASRALGTGLKQYF.

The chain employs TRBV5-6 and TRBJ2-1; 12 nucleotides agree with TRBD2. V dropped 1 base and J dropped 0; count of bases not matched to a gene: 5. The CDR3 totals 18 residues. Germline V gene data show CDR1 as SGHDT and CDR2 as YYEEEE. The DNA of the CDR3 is TGTGCCAGCAGCTTGCGGACTAGCGGGGCTAGCTCCTACAATGAGCAGTTCTTC. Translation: CASSLRTSGASSYNEQFF.

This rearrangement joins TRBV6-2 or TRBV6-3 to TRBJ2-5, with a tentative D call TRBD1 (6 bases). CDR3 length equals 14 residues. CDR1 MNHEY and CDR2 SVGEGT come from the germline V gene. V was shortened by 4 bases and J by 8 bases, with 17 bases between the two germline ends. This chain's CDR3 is CASSLTGPQGTQYF. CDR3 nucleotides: TGTGCCAGCAGTTTAACTGGCCCACAGGGCACCCAGTACTTC.

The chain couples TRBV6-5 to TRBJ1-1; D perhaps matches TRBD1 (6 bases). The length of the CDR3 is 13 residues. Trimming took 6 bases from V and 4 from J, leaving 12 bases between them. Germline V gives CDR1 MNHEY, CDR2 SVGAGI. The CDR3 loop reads CASSLRGVTEAFF. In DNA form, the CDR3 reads TGTGCCAGCAGCCTCAGGGGCGTCACTGAAGCTTTCTTT.

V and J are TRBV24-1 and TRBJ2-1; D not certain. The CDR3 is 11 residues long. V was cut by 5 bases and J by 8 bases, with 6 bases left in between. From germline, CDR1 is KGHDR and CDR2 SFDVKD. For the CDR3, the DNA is TGTGCCACCAGTGCCTTAGATGAGCAGTTCTTC. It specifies CATSALDEQFF.

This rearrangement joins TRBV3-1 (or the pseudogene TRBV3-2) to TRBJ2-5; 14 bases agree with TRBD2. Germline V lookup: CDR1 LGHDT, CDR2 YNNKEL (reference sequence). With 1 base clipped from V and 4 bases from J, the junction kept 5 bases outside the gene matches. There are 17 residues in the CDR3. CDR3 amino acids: CASSQAIGLAGGETQYF. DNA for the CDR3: TGTGCCAGCAGCCAAGCGATTGGACTAGCGGGAGGAGAGACCCAGTACTTC.

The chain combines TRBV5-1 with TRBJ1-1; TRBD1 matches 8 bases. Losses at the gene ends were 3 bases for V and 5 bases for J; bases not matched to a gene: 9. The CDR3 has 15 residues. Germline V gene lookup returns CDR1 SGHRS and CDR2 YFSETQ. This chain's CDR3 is CASSWAGQGGTEAFF. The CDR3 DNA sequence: TGCGCCAGCAGCTGGGCCGGACAGGGAGGAACTGAAGCTTTCTTT.